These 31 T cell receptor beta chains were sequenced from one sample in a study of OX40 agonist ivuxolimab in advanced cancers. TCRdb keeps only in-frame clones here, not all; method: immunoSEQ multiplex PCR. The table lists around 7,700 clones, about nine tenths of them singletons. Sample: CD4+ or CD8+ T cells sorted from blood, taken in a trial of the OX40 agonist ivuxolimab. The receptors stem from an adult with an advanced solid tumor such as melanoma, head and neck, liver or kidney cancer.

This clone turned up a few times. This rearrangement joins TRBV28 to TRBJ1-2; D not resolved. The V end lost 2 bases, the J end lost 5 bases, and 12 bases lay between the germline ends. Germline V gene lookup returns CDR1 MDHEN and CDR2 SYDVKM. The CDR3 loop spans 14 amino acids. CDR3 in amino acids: CASSLEAAGYGYTF. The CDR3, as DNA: TGTGCCAGCAGTTTAGAGGCTGCGGGTTATGGCTACACCTTC.

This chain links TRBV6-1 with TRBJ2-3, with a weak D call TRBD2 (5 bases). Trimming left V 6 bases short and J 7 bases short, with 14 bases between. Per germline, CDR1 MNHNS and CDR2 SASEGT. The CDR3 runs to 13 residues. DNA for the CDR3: TGTGCCAGCAGCCTCGGACCGGGAAATACGCAGTATTTT. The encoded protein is CASSLGPGNTQYF.

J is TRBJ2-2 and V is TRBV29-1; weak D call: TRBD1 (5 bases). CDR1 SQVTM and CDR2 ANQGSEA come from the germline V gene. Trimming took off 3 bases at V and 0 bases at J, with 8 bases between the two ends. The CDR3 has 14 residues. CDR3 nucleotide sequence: TGCAGCGTTGAGAGACAGCCGAACACCGGGGAGCTGTTTTTT. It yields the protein CSVERQPNTGELFF.

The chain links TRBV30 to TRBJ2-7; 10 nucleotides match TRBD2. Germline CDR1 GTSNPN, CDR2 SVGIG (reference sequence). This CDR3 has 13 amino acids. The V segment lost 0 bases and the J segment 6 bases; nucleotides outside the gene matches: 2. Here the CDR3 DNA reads TGTGCCTGGAGTGTATCTAGCGGGAGCGAGCAGTACTTC. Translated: CAWSVSSGSEQYF. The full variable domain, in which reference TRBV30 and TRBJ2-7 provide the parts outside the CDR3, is SQTIHQWPATLVQPVGSPLSLECTVEGTSNPNLYWYRQAAGRGLQLLFYSVGIGQISSEVPQNLSASRPQDRQFILSSKKLLLSDSGFYLCAWSVSSGSEQYFGPGTRLTVT.

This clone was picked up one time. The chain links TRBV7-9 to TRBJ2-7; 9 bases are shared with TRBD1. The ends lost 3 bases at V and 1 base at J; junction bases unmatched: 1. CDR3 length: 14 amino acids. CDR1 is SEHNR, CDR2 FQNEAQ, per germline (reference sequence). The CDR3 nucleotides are TGTGCCAGCAGCTTCGGGACAGGGTCCTACGAGCAGTACTTC. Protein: CASSFGTGSYEQYF.

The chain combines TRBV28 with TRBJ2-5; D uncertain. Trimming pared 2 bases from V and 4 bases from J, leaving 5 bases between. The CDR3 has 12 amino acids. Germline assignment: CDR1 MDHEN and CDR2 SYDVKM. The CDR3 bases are TGTGCCAGCAGTTTAAGACTAGAGACCCAGTACTTC. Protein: CASSLRLETQYF.

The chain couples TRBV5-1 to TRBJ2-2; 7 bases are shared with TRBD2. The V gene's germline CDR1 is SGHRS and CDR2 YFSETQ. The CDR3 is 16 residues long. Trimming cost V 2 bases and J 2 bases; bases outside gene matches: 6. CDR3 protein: CASSFFSGPNTGELFF. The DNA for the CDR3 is TGCGCCAGCAGCTTCTTTAGCGGGCCTAACACCGGGGAGCTGTTTTTT.

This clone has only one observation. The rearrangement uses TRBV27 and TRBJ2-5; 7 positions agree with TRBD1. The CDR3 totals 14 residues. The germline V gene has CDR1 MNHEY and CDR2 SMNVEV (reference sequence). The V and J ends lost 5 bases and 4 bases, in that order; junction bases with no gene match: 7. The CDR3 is CASSTRQGRETQYF. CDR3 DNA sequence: TGTGCCAGCAGTACAAGACAGGGAAGAGAGACCCAGTACTTC.

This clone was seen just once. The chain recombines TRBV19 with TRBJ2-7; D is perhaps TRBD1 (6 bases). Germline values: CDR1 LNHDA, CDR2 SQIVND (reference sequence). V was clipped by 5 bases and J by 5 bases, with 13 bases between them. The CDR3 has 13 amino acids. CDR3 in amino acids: CASSEGHTHEQYF. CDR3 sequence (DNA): TGTGCCAGTAGTGAGGGACACACCCACGAGCAGTACTTC.

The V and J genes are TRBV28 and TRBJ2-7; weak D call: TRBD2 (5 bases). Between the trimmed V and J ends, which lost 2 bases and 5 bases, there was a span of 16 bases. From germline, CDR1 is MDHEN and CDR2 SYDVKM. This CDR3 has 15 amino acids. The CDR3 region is CASSLPGLRENEQYF. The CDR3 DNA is TGTGCCAGCAGTTTACCCGGATTGAGGGAAAACGAGCAGTACTTC.

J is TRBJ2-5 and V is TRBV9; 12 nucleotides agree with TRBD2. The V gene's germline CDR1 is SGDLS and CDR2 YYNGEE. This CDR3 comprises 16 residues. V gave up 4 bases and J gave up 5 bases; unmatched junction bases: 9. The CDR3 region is CASSTLGLAGGETQYF. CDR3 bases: TGTGCCAGCAGCACACTCGGGCTAGCGGGAGGGGAGACCCAGTACTTC.

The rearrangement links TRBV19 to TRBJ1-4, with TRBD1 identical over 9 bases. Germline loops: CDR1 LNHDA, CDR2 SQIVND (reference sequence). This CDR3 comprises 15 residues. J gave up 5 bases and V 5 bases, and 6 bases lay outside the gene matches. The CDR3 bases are TGTGCCAGTAGTGCCTCCGGGACAGGGAATGAAAAACTGTTTTTT. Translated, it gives CASSASGTGNEKLFF.

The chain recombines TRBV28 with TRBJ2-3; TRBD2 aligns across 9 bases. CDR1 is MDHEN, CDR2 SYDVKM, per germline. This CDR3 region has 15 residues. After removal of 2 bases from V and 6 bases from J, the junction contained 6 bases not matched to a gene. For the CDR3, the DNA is TGTGCCAGCAGTTTACTAGCGGGGCGTTTGGATACGCAGTATTTT. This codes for CASSLLAGRLDTQYF.

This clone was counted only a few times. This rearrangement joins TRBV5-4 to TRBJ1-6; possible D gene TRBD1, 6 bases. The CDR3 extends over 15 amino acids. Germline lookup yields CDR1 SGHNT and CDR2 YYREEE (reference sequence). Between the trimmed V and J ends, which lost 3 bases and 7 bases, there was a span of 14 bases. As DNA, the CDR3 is TGTGCCAGCAGCTCCACAGGGTCTGGGAATTCACCCCTCCACTTT. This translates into CASSSTGSGNSPLHF.

The CDR3 DNA reads as TGTGCCAGCAGTTTCTCGGGGGGTAAGCAGTTCTTC. Its protein product is CASSFSGGKQFF. V is TRBV28 and J is TRBJ2-1, with 7 bases matching TRBD2. V lost 3 bases to trimming and J lost 11 bases; unmatched junction nucleotides: 4. The germline CDR1 and CDR2 sequences are MDHEN and SYDVKM. The CDR3 consists of 12 residues. The entire variable domain, with the rest obtained from reference TRBV28 and TRBJ2-1, is as follows: DVKVTQSSRYLVKRTGEKVFLECVQDMDHENMFWYRQDPGLGLRLIYFSYDVKMKEKGDIPEGYSVSREKKERFSLILESASTNQTSMYLCASSFSGGKQFFGPGTRLTVL.

The CDR3, as DNA: TGTGCCAGCAGCCAAACTCAGGACAGCGGTAATGAAAAACTGTTTTTT. This codes for CASSQTQDSGNEKLFF. V is TRBV4-2 and J is TRBJ1-4, with D maybe TRBD1 (6 bases). This CDR3 comprises 16 residues. CDR1 is LGHNA, CDR2 YNFKEQ, per germline. V was cut by 2 bases and J by 4 bases, with 14 bases left in between.

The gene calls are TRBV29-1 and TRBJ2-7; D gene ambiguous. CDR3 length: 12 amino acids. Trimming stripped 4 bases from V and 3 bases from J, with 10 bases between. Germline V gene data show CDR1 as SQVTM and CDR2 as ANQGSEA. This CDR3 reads CSVVLPNYEQYF. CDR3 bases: TGCAGCGTTGTACTCCCTAACTACGAGCAGTACTTC.

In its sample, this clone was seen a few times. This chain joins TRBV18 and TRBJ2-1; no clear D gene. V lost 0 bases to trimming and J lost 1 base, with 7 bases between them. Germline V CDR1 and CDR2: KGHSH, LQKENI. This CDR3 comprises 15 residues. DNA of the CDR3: TGTGCCAGCTCACCACCACTCTTTTCCTACAATGAGCAGTTCTTC. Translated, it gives CASSPPLFSYNEQFF.

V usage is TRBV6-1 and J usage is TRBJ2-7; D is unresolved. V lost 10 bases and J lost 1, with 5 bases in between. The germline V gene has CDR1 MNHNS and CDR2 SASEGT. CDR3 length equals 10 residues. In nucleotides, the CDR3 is TGTGCCATCGGTTCCTACGAGCAGTACTTC. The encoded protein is CAIGSYEQYF.

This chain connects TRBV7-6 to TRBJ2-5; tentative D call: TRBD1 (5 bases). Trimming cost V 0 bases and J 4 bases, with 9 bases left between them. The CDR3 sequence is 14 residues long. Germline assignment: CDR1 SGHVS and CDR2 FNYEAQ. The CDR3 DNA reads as TGTGCCAGCAGCTTAGCGGCAGGGCGAGAGACCCAGTACTTC. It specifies CASSLAAGRETQYF.

CDR3 region: CASSVQGAGYEQYF. Written as DNA, the CDR3 is TGTGCCAGCAGCGTACAGGGGGCTGGCTACGAGCAGTACTTC. The chain carries TRBV7-2 and TRBJ2-7, with 9 bases that match TRBD1. CDR3 size: 14 residues. Trimming at V came to 5 bases and at J to 3 bases, leaving 5 bases not matched to a gene. Germline V gene sequence: CDR1 SGHTA, CDR2 FQGNSA.

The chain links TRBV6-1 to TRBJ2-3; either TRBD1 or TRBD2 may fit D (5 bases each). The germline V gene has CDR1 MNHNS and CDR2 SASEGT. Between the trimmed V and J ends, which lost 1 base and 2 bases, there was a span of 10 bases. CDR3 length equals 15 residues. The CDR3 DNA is TGTGCCAGCAGTGAAGGTTGGGGGTTCACAGATACGCAGTATTTT. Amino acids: CASSEGWGFTDTQYF.

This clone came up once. CDR3 loop: CASSYLRDSWETQYF. CDR3 coding DNA: TGTGCCAGCAGCTACCTGCGGGACAGCTGGGAGACCCAGTACTTC. The gene calls are TRBV5-7 and TRBJ2-5; a weak D match, TRBD1 (7 bases). TRBV5-7 is annotated as an ORF whose role is uncertain. CDR3 size: 15 residues. V shed 3 bases and J shed 5 bases, with 17 bases lying between them.

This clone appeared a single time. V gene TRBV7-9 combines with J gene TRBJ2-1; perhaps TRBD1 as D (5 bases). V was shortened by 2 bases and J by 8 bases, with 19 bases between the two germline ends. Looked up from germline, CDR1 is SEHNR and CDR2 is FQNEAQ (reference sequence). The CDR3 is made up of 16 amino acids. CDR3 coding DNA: TGTGCCAGCAGCTTAAATTTGGACATCGGCGGCTATGAGCAGTTCTTC. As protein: CASSLNLDIGGYEQFF.

The CDR3 bases are TGCGCCAGCAGTGGTAAAGGGACCGGGGAGCTGTTTTTT. Translation gives CASSGKGTGELFF. The chain uses TRBV10-2 and TRBJ2-2; D unclear. The germline V and J ends were trimmed by 4 bases and 5 bases, with 8 bases remaining between them. The CDR3 is 13 amino acids. Looked up from germline, CDR1 is WSHSY and CDR2 is SAAADI.

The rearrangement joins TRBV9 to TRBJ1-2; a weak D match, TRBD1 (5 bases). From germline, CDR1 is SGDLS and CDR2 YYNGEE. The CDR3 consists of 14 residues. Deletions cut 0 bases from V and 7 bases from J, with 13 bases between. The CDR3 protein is CASSVDGGSAGYTF. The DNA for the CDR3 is TGTGCCAGCAGCGTAGATGGGGGATCGGCTGGCTACACCTTC.

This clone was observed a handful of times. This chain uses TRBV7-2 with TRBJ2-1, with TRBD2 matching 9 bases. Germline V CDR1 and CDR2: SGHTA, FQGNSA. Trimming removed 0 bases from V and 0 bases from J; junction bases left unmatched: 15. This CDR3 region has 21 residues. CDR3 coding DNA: TGTGCCAGCAGCTTAGCACCCCGTCTAGCGGGGAGACACCTCTCCTACAATGAGCAGTTCTTC. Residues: CASSLAPRLAGRHLSYNEQFF. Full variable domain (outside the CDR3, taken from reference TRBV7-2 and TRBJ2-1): GAGVSQSPSNKVTEKGKDVELRCDPISGHTALYWYRQSLGQGLEFLIYFQGNSAPDKSGLPSDRFSAERTGGSVSTLTIQRTQQEDSAVYLCASSLAPRLAGRHLSYNEQFFGPGTRLTVL.

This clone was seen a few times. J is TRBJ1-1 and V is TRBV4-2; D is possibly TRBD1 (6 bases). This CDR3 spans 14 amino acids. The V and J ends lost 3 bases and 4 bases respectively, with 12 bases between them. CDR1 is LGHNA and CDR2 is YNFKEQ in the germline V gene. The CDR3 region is CASSQTTGPTEAFF. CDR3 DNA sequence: TGTGCCAGCAGCCAGACCACAGGGCCCACTGAAGCTTTCTTT.

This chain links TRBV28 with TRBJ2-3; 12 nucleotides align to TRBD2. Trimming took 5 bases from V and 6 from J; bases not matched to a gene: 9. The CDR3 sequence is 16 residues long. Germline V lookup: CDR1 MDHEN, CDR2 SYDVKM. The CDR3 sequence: CASSTSLAGGGDTQYF. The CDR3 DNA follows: TGTGCCAGCAGTACCTCACTAGCGGGGGGTGGGGATACGCAGTATTTT.

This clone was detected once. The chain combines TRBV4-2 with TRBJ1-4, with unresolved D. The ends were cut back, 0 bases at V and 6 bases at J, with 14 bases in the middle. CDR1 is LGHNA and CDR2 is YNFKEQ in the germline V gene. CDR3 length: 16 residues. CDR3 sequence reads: CASSQDPGPGHEKLFF. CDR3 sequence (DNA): TGTGCCAGCAGCCAAGATCCGGGTCCAGGACATGAAAAACTGTTTTTT.

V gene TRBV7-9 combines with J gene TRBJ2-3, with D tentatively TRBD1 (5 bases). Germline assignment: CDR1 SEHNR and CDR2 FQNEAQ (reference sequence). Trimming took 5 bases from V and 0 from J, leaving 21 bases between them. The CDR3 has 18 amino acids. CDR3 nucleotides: TGTGCCAGCAGCCACACCTCGGGCAGGGCCACGAGCACAGATACGCAGTATTTT. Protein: CASSHTSGRATSTDTQYF.